The text below deals with one TCR beta chain. There is no known antigen for this receptor. Per-base qualities were not stored, and no clone one base away is much larger. The donors were some 36 Caucasian individuals from Russia, aged 6 to 90 years, who were systemically healthy. Each donor gave 9 to 10 milliliters of peripheral blood, collected into EDTA-treated Vacutainer tubes. Ficoll-Paque density-gradient centrifugation was used to isolate PBMCs, with at least 7 million per sample. Total RNA was extracted from PBMCs with Trizol reagent, with at least 6 micrograms obtained per sample. For every donor, an aliquot of PBMCs went through flow cytometry to measure the percentages of naive CD45RAhigh/CD27high T cells. The library was prepared using 5' RACE. The sequencer listed for this sample is Illumina HiSeq 2500. A second PCR of about 6 to 11 cycles was run with a J-beta primer mix and a sample-barcoded 5' primer. A unique molecular identifier was introduced onto each TCR beta cDNA molecule by a template-switch 5' adaptor carrying 12 random nucleotides. Each sample yielded at least 2.5 million CDR3-containing paired-end reads. The Mint cDNA synthesis kit, primed by a TRBC-specific oligonucleotide, was used to synthesize first-strand cDNA from all RNA. Following uracil-DNA glycosylase treatment, all cDNA underwent a first 18-cycle PCR with the universal primers M1SS and BC2_uni_R. The authors' pipeline ran thus. For normalization, 1 million high-quality reads were randomly selected from each sample, with every read carrying a distinct molecular identifier. Reads sharing molecular identifiers were discarded rather than binned into consensus sequences. MiTCR, with a Q25 quality threshold and the strictest error-elimination algorithm, was used for CDR3 identification, clonotype clustering and error correction. A nonparametric unseen species model using Euler transformation provided a lower-bound estimate of total TCR beta diversity. TCRdb trimmed public reads at Q25 via fastp, called clones via MiXCR and kept in-frame beta chains. Rows with one shared CDR3 protein collapse into an entry with the most common genes and DNA. TCRdb assigned the V and J calls; the authors' analysis was not used. Present in this sample are about 580,000 distinct CDR3 sequences, more than 45% of which were seen just once. Around 24% of the sample is taken by the ten largest.

From the cysteine up to the phenylalanine, the CDR3 has a length of 13 residues. Only the CDR3 DNA is retained, 39 bases long and in frame from the first base. The CDR1 and CDR2 encoded by the germline V gene are SGHRS and YFSETQ. This entry is derived from a study of blood T cells in healthy people across ages (dated by TCRdb to the mid-2010s). In the study overall: In model experiments, template switching captured roughly one uniquely barcoded TCR beta cDNA molecule for every two T cells. The study measured age-related changes in TCR beta repertoire diversity using deep sequencing normalized with unique cDNA molecular identifiers. The donors were split into four age groups: young (average approximately 16 years), middle-aged (about 40), aged (roughly 68) and long-lived (roughly 77). To avoid experimental bias, donors of different ages were randomly spread across the sequencing lanes. For two donors (one aged 18 to 29 and one aged 80 or older), the study analyzed two additional independent replicas of 1 million unique cDNA reads from the same blood draw. Paper-wide results and their limitations: Donor CMV infection status was unknown, potentially confounding age-related changes in expanded clonotypes. Compared with the aged group, the long-lived group had more naive CD4+ T cells, fewer expanded clones and increased TCR diversity, a pattern suggesting age selection. Observed TCR beta diversity per million T cells fell roughly linearly with age, and a significant reduction was already apparent by age roughly 40. Estimates of total diversity from one million sequenced T cells were regarded as lower bounds and underestimates. Observed TCR beta diversity correlated strongly with the percentage of naive T cells measured by flow cytometry. Since profiling was done on bulk unsorted PBMCs, naive and antigen-experienced compartments could not be conclusively compared.

The chain is encoded by TRBV5-1 joined to TRBJ2-4, with no confidently assigned D gene. The DNA end is a closer match to TRBJ2-5, so the J assignment may be wrong. The source of this sequence is a man older than 75 in good health. What was sequenced was blood. The nucleotide sequence reads as follows: TGCGCCAGCAGCTTGGAGGCTTCCGAGACCCAGTACTTC. The resulting protein is CASSLEASETQYF.